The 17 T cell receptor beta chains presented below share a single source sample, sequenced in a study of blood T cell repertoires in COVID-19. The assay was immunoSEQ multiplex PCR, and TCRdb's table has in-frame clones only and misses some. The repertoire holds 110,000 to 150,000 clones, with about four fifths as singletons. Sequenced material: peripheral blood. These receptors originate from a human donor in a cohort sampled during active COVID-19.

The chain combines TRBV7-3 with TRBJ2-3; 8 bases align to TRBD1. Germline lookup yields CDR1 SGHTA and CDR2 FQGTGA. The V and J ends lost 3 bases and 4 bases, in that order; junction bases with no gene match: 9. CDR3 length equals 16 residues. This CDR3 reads CASSLTGDGRADTQYF. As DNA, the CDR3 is TGTGCCAGCAGCTTGACAGGGGATGGTAGGGCAGATACGCAGTATTTT. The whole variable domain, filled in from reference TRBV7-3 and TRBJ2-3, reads GAGVSQTPSNKVTEKGKYVELRCDPISGHTALYWYRQSLGQGPEFLIYFQGTGAADDSGLPNDRFFAVRPEGSVSTLKIQRTERGDSAVYLCASSLTGDGRADTQYFGPGTRLTVL.

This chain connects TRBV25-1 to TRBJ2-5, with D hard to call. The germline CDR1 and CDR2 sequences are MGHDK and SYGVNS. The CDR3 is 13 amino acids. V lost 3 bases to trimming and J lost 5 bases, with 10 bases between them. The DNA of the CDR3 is TGTGCCAGCAGTGACACGCTCGGGGAGACCCAGTACTTC. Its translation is CASSDTLGETQYF.

CDR3 residues: CASSLPLGVNYGYTF. CDR3 DNA: TGTGCCAGCAGTTTACCCCTTGGAGTGAACTATGGCTACACCTTC. The V gene is TRBV28, the J gene TRBJ1-2, with D uncertain. Germline assignment: CDR1 MDHEN and CDR2 SYDVKM. This CDR3 spans 15 amino acids. Trimming cost V 2 bases and J 2 bases, with 12 bases left between them.

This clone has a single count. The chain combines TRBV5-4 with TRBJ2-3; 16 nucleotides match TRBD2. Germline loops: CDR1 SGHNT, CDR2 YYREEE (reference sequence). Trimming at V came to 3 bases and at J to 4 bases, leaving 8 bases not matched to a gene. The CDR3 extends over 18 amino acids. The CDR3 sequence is CASSSGLAGGPLSDTQYF. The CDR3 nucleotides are TGTGCCAGCAGCTCGGGACTAGCGGGGGGGCCCTTGTCAGATACGCAGTATTTT. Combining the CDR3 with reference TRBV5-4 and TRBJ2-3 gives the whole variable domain ETGVTQSPTHLIKTRGQQVTLRCSSQSGHNTVSWYQQALGQGPQFIFQYYREEENGRGNFPPRFSGLQFPNYSSELNVNALELDDSALYLCASSSGLAGGPLSDTQYFGPGTRLTVL.

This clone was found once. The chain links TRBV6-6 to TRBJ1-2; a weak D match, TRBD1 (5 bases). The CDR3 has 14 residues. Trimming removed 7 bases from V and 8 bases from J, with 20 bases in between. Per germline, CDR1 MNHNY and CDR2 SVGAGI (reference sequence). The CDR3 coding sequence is TGTGCCAGCACCCAAGGGACTCCCATAATGGGCTACACCTTC. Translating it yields CASTQGTPIMGYTF.

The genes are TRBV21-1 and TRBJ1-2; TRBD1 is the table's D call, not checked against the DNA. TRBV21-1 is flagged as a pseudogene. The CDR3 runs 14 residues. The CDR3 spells CASSKLQGAYGYTF. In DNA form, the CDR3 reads TGTGCCAGCAGCAAATTGCAGGGGGCCTATGGCTACACCTTC.

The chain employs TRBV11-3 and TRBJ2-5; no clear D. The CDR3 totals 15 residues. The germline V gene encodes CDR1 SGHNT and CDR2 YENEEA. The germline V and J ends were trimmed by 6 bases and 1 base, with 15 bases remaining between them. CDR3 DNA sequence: TGTGCCAGCAGTTCAAGTAGTAGTACCCAAGAGACCCAGTACTTC. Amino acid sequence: CASSSSSSTQETQYF.

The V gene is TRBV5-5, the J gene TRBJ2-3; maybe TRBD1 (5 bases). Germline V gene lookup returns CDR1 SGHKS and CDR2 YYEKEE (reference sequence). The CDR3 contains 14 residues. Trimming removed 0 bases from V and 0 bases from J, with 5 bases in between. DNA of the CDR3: TGTGCCAGCAGCTTGGCAGGGAGCACAGATACGCAGTATTTT. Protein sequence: CASSLAGSTDTQYF.

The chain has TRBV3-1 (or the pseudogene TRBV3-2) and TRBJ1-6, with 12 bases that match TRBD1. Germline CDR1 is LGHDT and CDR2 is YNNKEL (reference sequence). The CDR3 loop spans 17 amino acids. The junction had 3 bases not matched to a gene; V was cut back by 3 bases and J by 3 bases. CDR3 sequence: CASSQGQGAGYNSPLHF. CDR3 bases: TGTGCCAGCAGCCAGGGACAGGGGGCCGGCTATAATTCACCCCTCCACTTT.

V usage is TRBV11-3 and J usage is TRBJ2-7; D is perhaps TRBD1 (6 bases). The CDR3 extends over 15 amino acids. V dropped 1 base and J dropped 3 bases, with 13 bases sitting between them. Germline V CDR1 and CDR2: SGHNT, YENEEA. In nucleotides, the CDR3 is TGTGCCAGCAGCTTAGGGGTCAGGGGAGACTACGAGCAGTACTTC. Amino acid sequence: CASSLGVRGDYEQYF.

The CDR3 DNA follows: TGTGCCAGCAGTTACGAGGGCGTAGCAACTAATGAAAAACTGTTTTTT. This encodes CASSYEGVATNEKLFF. The chain joins TRBV6-6 to TRBJ1-4, with D unclear. Germline-derived CDR1 and CDR2 are MNHNY and SVGAGI (reference sequence). The CDR3 runs to 16 residues. The germline V and J ends were trimmed by 2 bases and 0 bases, with 10 bases remaining between them.

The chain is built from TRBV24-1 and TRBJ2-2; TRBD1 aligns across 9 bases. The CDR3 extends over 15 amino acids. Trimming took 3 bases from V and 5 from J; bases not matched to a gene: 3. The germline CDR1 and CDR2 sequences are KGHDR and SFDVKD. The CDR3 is CATSDTGGSTGELFF. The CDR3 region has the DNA TGTGCCACCAGTGATACAGGGGGCAGTACCGGGGAGCTGTTTTTT.

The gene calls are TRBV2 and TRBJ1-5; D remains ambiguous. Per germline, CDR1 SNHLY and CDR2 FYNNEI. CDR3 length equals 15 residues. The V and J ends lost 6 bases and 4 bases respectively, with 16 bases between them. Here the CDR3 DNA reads TGTGCCAGCAGGGAAAGCGTGGCGGGGAATCAGCCCCAGCATTTT. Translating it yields CASRESVAGNQPQHF.

The CDR3 reads CATSRDIQGSAETQYF. Written as DNA, the CDR3 is TGTGCCACCAGCAGAGATATCCAGGGAAGCGCGGAGACCCAGTACTTC. The chain is built from TRBV15 and TRBJ2-5; maybe TRBD1 (5 bases). Germline assignment: CDR1 LNHNV and CDR2 YYDKDF (reference sequence). The V end lost 0 bases, the J end lost 5 bases, and 16 bases lay between the germline ends. This CDR3 region has 16 residues. Together with reference TRBV15 and TRBJ2-5, the CDR3 gives the full variable domain: DAMVIQNPRYQVTQFGKPVTLSCSQTLNHNVMYWYQQKSSQAPKLLFHYYDKDFNNEADTPDNFQSRRPNTSFCFLDIRSPGLGDTAMYLCATSRDIQGSAETQYFGPGTRLLVL.

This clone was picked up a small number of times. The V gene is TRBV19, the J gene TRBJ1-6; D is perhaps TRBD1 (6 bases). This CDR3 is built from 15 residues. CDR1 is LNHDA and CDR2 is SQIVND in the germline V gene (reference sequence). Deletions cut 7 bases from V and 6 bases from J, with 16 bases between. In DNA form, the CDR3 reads TGTGCCAGTACCCTTCGCCAGGGGCCTAATTCACCCCTCCACTTT. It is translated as CASTLRQGPNSPLHF.

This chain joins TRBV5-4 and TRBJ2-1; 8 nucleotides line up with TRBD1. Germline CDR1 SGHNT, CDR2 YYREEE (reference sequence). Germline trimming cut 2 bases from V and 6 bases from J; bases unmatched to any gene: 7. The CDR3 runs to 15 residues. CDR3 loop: CASSFPGQEVNEQFF. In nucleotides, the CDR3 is TGTGCCAGCAGCTTTCCGGGACAGGAAGTCAATGAGCAGTTCTTC. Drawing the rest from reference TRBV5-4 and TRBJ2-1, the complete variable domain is ETGVTQSPTHLIKTRGQQVTLRCSSQSGHNTVSWYQQALGQGPQFIFQYYREEENGRGNFPPRFSGLQFPNYSSELNVNALELDDSALYLCASSFPGQEVNEQFFGPGTRLTVL.

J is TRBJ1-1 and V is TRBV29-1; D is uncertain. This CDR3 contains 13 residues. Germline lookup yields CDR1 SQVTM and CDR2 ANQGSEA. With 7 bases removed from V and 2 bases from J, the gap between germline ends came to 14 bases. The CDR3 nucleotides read TGCAGCGCCCTCCCTAATAGTAACACTGAAGCTTTCTTT. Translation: CSALPNSNTEAFF. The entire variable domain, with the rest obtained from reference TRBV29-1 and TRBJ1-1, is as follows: SAVISQKPSRDICQRGTSLTIQCQVDSQVTMMFWYRQQPGQSLTLIATANQGSEATYESGFVIDKFPISRPNLTFSTLTVSNMSPEDSSIYLCSALPNSNTEAFFGQGTRLTVV.